The clone carrying this T cell receptor (beta chain) was seen only a few times. Its antigen is unknown. The individuals who served as donors were healthy Caucasians living in Russia, aged about 6 to 95. Peripheral blood was drawn, ten milliliters per donor. Alongside a J-beta primer mix, a sample-barcoded 5' primer served in a second PCR lasting about 7 to 12 cycles. From the 5' RACE reads, TCRdb called clonotypes with MiXCR, one entry per CDR3 protein. This sample yields some 1.8 million distinct CDR3 sequences, of which more than 35% are seen a single time; 20% to 25% belongs to the top ten. The sample is drawn from a study of blood T cells in healthy people across ages. Study-wide results and limits: Naive CD4+ cells and diversity were both higher in long-lived donors than in aged donors. Age brought a roughly linear fall in TCR beta diversity measured per million T cells.

The CDR3 is 14 residues long. Germline V CDR1 and CDR2: SGHRS, YFSETQ. Between the trimmed V and J ends, which lost 0 bases and 6 bases, there was a span of 11 bases. The rearrangement uses TRBV5-1 and TRBJ2-3, with D unclear. The clonotype originates from a human donor in good health. The specimen sequenced was blood. As DNA, the CDR3 is TGCGCCAGCAGCTTGGATTCCGGCCGTGATACGCAGTATTTT. It yields the protein CASSLDSGRDTQYF.